These 13 T cell receptor beta chains originate from one sample sequenced in a study of graft-versus-host responses after intestinal transplantation. The antigens for these receptors are not known. Sequencing was performed with immunoSEQ multiplex PCR; in TCRdb, only in-frame clones are kept and a portion is missing. The data contain some 81,000 clones, 70% to 90% of them seen just once; the ten biggest clones take up approximately 0.34%. The sequences come from unstimulated CD4+ T cells sorted from spleen or lymph node cells, collected before intestinal transplant. The receptor source for this set is a human donor who received an intestinal transplant.

This clone was recorded only once. This chain joins TRBV28 and TRBJ2-7; D call uncertain. From germline, CDR1 is MDHEN and CDR2 SYDVKM. V was clipped by 4 bases and J by 2 bases, with 6 bases between them. This CDR3 has 12 amino acids. The CDR3: CASSYSTYEQYF. The CDR3 DNA follows: TGTGCCAGCAGTTACAGCACCTACGAGCAGTACTTC.

The chain combines TRBV6-6 with TRBJ2-7; TRBD2 agrees at 7 bases. This CDR3 spans 14 amino acids. The V segment lost 4 bases and the J segment 3 bases; nucleotides outside the gene matches: 6. Germline values: CDR1 MNHNY, CDR2 SVGAGI (reference sequence). The CDR3 coding sequence is TGTGCCAGCAGTTCATACCGGGACTACTACGAGCAGTACTTC. Translating it yields CASSSYRDYYEQYF.

The V and J genes are TRBV9 and TRBJ2-3; the match to TRBD1 covers 7 bases. Trimming removed 4 bases from V and 2 bases from J; junction bases left unmatched: 10. Germline V gives CDR1 SGDLS, CDR2 YYNGEE. The CDR3 spans 16 residues. CDR3 in DNA: TGTGCCAGCAGCTTCTCGACAGGGCGTTCCACAGATACGCAGTATTTT. It is translated as CASSFSTGRSTDTQYF.

The chain recombines TRBV27 with TRBJ1-1; weak D call: TRBD1 (6 bases). CDR1 and CDR2 (germline): MNHEY, SMNVEV (reference sequence). The ends were cut back, 5 bases at V and 6 bases at J, with 19 bases in the middle. This CDR3 comprises 15 residues. The CDR3 is CASSQPSQGFAEAFF. The CDR3 DNA follows: TGTGCCAGCAGTCAACCTTCACAGGGATTCGCTGAAGCTTTCTTT.

V and J are TRBV5-5 and TRBJ2-7; TRBD1 aligns across 8 bases. Germline V gives CDR1 SGHKS, CDR2 YYEKEE (reference sequence). The CDR3 runs to 13 residues. The V segment lost 4 bases and the J segment 5 bases; nucleotides outside the gene matches: 5. The CDR3 DNA reads TGTGCCAGCAGCGCGGACAGGGTGGACGAGCAGTACTTC. Translating it yields CASSADRVDEQYF.

The chain carries TRBV27 and TRBJ2-7; TRBD1 matches at 7 bases. Per the germline V gene, CDR1 is MNHEY and CDR2 is SMNVEV (reference sequence). The CDR3 is made up of 14 amino acids. V trimming: 5 bases; J trimming: 1 base; junction bases outside the gene matches: 5. This chain's CDR3 is CASSGTVPSYEQYF. The CDR3 DNA sequence: TGTGCCAGCAGTGGGACAGTCCCATCCTACGAGCAGTACTTC.

This clone was counted only a few times. V usage is TRBV7-2 and J usage is TRBJ1-2, with 8 bases identical to TRBD1. The ends lost 1 base at V and 1 base at J; junction bases unmatched: 5. Germline V gene lookup returns CDR1 SGHTA and CDR2 FQGNSA. The CDR3 is 16 amino acids. CDR3 nucleotide sequence: TGTGCCAGCAGCTTAGATTTACAGGGGGATAACTATGGCTACACCTTC. This sequence encodes CASSLDLQGDNYGYTF.

This chain uses TRBV5-1 with TRBJ2-2, with 8 bases aligning to TRBD2. The V segment lost 4 bases and the J segment 6 bases; nucleotides outside the gene matches: 5. The CDR3 sequence is 14 residues long. Germline assignment: CDR1 SGHRS and CDR2 YFSETQ. The chain's CDR3 is CASSISGRPGELFF. The CDR3 DNA reads as TGCGCCAGCAGCATCAGCGGGAGACCCGGGGAGCTGTTTTTT.

This chain joins TRBV10-3 and TRBJ2-7; 9 nucleotides align to TRBD1. Germline V gene sequence: CDR1 ENHRY, CDR2 SYGVKD. The ends lost 10 bases at V and 9 bases at J; junction bases unmatched: 13. This CDR3 region has 13 residues. Written as DNA, the CDR3 is TGTGCCACCGCTGCGGGACAGGGCCCTACGCAGTACTTC. As protein: CATAAGQGPTQYF.

The rearrangement joins TRBV15 to TRBJ1-1, with unresolved D. Trimming shortened V by 3 bases and J by 0 bases, and 5 bases separated the two germline ends. The CDR3 has 13 residues. The V gene's germline CDR1 is LNHNV and CDR2 YYDKDF (reference sequence). CDR3 sequence: CATSRGMNTEAFF. CDR3 sequence (DNA): TGTGCCACCAGCAGGGGCATGAACACTGAAGCTTTCTTT.

The V gene is TRBV29-1, the J gene TRBJ2-1, with a weak D call TRBD2 (6 bases). Germline V CDR1 and CDR2: SQVTM, ANQGSEA. This CDR3 is built from 11 residues. The germline V and J ends were trimmed by 5 bases and 13 bases, with 15 bases remaining between them. In DNA form, the CDR3 reads TGCAGCGTTTATACCCGACTAGTACAGTTCTTC. Amino acid sequence: CSVYTRLVQFF.

This chain links TRBV7-3 with TRBJ1-5; maybe TRBD1 (5 bases). The ends were cut back, 1 base at V and 5 bases at J, with 12 bases in the middle. Germline-derived CDR1 and CDR2 are SGHTA and FQGTGA. This CDR3 is 15 amino acids long. CDR3 nucleotide sequence: TGTGCCAGCAGCTTAAGCGGGGGAGGGGATCAGCCCCAGCATTTT. Translating gives CASSLSGGGDQPQHF.

The chain has TRBV29-1 and TRBJ2-1, with D possibly TRBD2 on 6 matching bases. Germline assignment: CDR1 SQVTM and CDR2 ANQGSEA. The CDR3 is 14 amino acids. The V and J ends lost 6 bases and 5 bases respectively, with 17 bases between them. The CDR3 DNA follows: TGCAGCGTCCACGGGGGTTACCTTAACAATGAGCAGTTCTTC. Its translation is CSVHGGYLNNEQFF.